Listed here are 32 T cell receptor beta chains from one sample, sequenced in a study. MiXCR, run by TCRdb on the RT-PCR reads, gives a single entry per CDR3 protein. This repertoire shows hundreds of thousands of distinct CDR3 sequences, more than 13% found once; its top ten account for roughly 3.9%. What was sequenced was memory CD4+ T cells from blood. All receptors come from a female donor in good health, serving as a healthy control.

This rearrangement joins TRBV5-1 to TRBJ2-5; 8 positions match TRBD1. V lost 1 base to trimming and J lost 5 bases; unmatched junction nucleotides: 10. CDR1 is SGHRS, CDR2 YFSETQ, per germline. The CDR3 is 16 residues long. The CDR3 region is CASSLTETGDFETQYF. As DNA, the CDR3 is TGCGCCAGCAGCTTGACCGAGACAGGGGATTTCGAGACCCAGTACTTC.

This clonotype was found a few times. The genes are TRBV6-5 and TRBJ2-7; no firm D call. The CDR3 contains 14 residues. The V and J ends lost 2 bases and 6 bases respectively, with 14 bases between them. The germline V gene has CDR1 MNHEY and CDR2 SVGAGI. The CDR3 region is CASSYRRSGSEQYF. The CDR3, as DNA: TGTGCCAGCAGTTACCGGCGGTCGGGCTCCGAGCAGTACTTC.

The genes are TRBV6-5 and TRBJ2-2; D is undetermined. Germline V CDR1 and CDR2: MNHEY, SVGAGI. V shed 0 bases and J shed 2 bases, with 10 bases lying between them. CDR3 length: 16 residues. The CDR3 spells CASSYSNYRNTGELFF. The CDR3 nucleotides read TGTGCCAGCAGTTACTCGAACTACCGTAACACCGGGGAGCTGTTTTTT.

V usage is TRBV7-9 and J usage is TRBJ2-3; D is perhaps TRBD1 (6 bases). The CDR3 spans 14 residues. V gave up 11 bases and J gave up 0 bases, with 15 bases separating them. Germline lookup yields CDR1 SEHNR and CDR2 FQNEAQ (reference sequence). The CDR3 protein is CAAGDGTSTDTQYF. The DNA for the CDR3 is TGTGCCGCAGGGGACGGAACTAGCACAGATACGCAGTATTTT. The full variable domain, its missing parts supplied by reference TRBV7-9 and TRBJ2-3, is DTGVSQNPRHKITKRGQNVTFRCDPISEHNRLYWYRQTLGQGPEFLTYFQNEAQLEKSRLLSDRFSAERPKGSFSTLEIQRTEQGDSAMYLCAAGDGTSTDTQYFGPGTRLTVL.

This clonotype was picked up a small number of times. The rearrangement links TRBV10-3 to TRBJ2-3; tentative D call: TRBD2 (6 bases). CDR1 and CDR2 (germline): ENHRY, SYGVKD. This CDR3 contains 14 residues. V gave up 8 bases and J gave up 2 bases, with 14 bases separating them. CDR3 protein: CAILGGELTDTQYF. As DNA, the CDR3 is TGTGCCATCCTGGGGGGAGAACTCACAGATACGCAGTATTTT.

This clonotype was detected only a few times. The rearrangement links TRBV2 to TRBJ1-5; tentatively, D is TRBD1 (6 bases). The V gene's germline CDR1 is SNHLY and CDR2 FYNNEI. V gave up 4 bases and J gave up 12 bases, with 19 bases separating them. This CDR3 spans 14 amino acids. The CDR3 nucleotides are TGTGCCAGCAGTGTGGATGGGGGCGATGGGCGCCAGCATTTT. It specifies CASSVDGGDGRQHF.

There are many counts of this clonotype. The V gene is TRBV29-1, the J gene TRBJ2-7, with a weak D call TRBD1 (6 bases). The CDR3 sequence is 12 residues long. Germline V gene lookup returns CDR1 SQVTM and CDR2 ANQGSEA. V lost 7 bases and J lost 6, with 16 bases in between. The DNA for the CDR3 is TGCAGCGCCCAAAAGGGGGTAGGCGAGCAGTACTTC. Translating gives CSAQKGVGEQYF.

This clonotype was detected ten times or more. The chain joins TRBV29-1 to TRBJ2-7; TRBD1 matches 9 bases. The CDR3 has 15 residues. V was clipped by 1 base and J by 5 bases; unmatched bases: 9. Germline V gene lookup returns CDR1 SQVTM and CDR2 ANQGSEA. The CDR3 sequence: CSVEAGQGKADEQYF. The CDR3 DNA sequence: TGCAGCGTTGAAGCGGGACAGGGAAAGGCCGACGAGCAGTACTTC.

This clonotype was observed many times. This chain links TRBV4-3 with TRBJ1-2, with 7 bases that match TRBD1. The germline gives CDR1 LGHNA, CDR2 YSLEER. The CDR3 spans 14 residues. The V and J ends lost 3 bases and 1 base, in that order; junction bases with no gene match: 2. This CDR3 is CASSQRQGNYGYTF. The CDR3 coding sequence is TGCGCCAGCAGCCAGCGACAGGGTAACTATGGCTACACCTTC.

This clonotype was found a few times. The chain recombines TRBV7-2 with TRBJ2-2; 10 bases map to TRBD2. The germline V gene encodes CDR1 SGHTA and CDR2 FQGNSA. The CDR3 covers 16 residues. Trimming removed 4 bases from V and 4 bases from J; junction bases left unmatched: 6. The CDR3 sequence: CASSSGVAGGTGELFF. Written as DNA, the CDR3 is TGTGCCAGCAGCTCAGGGGTAGCGGGGGGCACCGGGGAGCTGTTTTTT.

This clonotype appeared a few times. The CDR3 region is CAISAQGGNTEAFF. DNA of the CDR3: TGTGCCATCAGTGCACAGGGTGGGAACACTGAAGCTTTCTTT. The chain has TRBV10-3 and TRBJ1-1; D perhaps matches TRBD1 (6 bases). CDR1 and CDR2 from the germline V gene are ENHRY and SYGVKD. This CDR3 comprises 14 residues. V lost 4 bases and J 1 base, leaving 10 bases between the germline ends.

Only a few counts were recorded for this clonotype. CDR3 protein: CASSSTGLGQPQHF. The CDR3 nucleotides read TGTGCCAGCAGCTCGACAGGGTTAGGGCAGCCCCAGCATTTT. V and J are TRBV6-1 and TRBJ1-5; 7 bases map to TRBD1. V shed 6 bases and J 7 bases; nucleotides not matched to a gene: 9. Germline V gene data show CDR1 as MNHNS and CDR2 as SASEGT. The CDR3 covers 14 residues.

CDR3 in amino acids: CASSLGVKGEAFF. CDR3 in DNA: TGTGCCAGCAGCTTAGGGGTGAAGGGTGAAGCTTTCTTT. This chain connects TRBV11-3 to TRBJ1-1; no reliable D call. Looked up from germline, CDR1 is SGHNT and CDR2 is YENEEA. Trimming took 1 base from V and 7 from J, leaving 10 bases between them. The CDR3 length is 13 residues.

This clonotype was seen only a few times. This chain connects TRBV18 to TRBJ1-1; weak D call: TRBD1 (5 bases). Germline-derived CDR1 and CDR2 are KGHSH and LQKENI. The CDR3 covers 16 residues. The V end lost 6 bases, the J end lost 1 base, and 18 bases lay between the germline ends. CDR3 loop: CASSRGGAGGNTEAFF. The CDR3 DNA reads as TGTGCCAGCTCCCGAGGCGGGGCCGGGGGGAACACTGAAGCTTTCTTT.

The V call is TRBV5-1, the J call TRBJ1-4, with D unresolved. The CDR3 runs to 15 residues. Germline CDR1 SGHRS, CDR2 YFSETQ. Trimming removed 0 bases from V and 2 bases from J, with 8 bases in between. CDR3 sequence reads: CASSLEIGTNEKLFF. CDR3 DNA: TGCGCCAGCAGCTTGGAAATCGGTACTAATGAAAAACTGTTTTTT.

V gene TRBV18 combines with J gene TRBJ1-5, with D tentatively TRBD1 (6 bases). There are 14 residues in the CDR3. Germline CDR1 KGHSH, CDR2 LQKENI. V shed 6 bases and J shed 7 bases, with 16 bases lying between them. CDR3 coding DNA: TGTGCCAGCTCCCCAGGGGACGAGGGGCAGCCCCAGCATTTT. Its protein is CASSPGDEGQPQHF.

The V call is TRBV18, the J call TRBJ1-2, with a weak D call TRBD1 (5 bases). Trimming took 3 bases from V and 8 from J, leaving 13 bases between them. The CDR3 runs to 13 residues. The V gene's germline CDR1 is KGHSH and CDR2 LQKENI. The DNA of the CDR3 is TGTGCCAGCTCACCGTCAGGGCTTCAGGGCTACACCTTC. It is translated as CASSPSGLQGYTF.

This clonotype was counted between two and nine times. V gene TRBV29-1 combines with J gene TRBJ2-5; D is undetermined. The CDR3 runs to 14 residues. With 7 bases removed from V and 5 bases from J, the gap between germline ends came to 20 bases. Germline V gives CDR1 SQVTM, CDR2 ANQGSEA. CDR3 in DNA: TGCAGCGGGGGTAGTTTGGGCAATTTTGAGACCCAGTACTTC. As protein: CSGGSLGNFETQYF.

This clonotype was counted only a few times. J is TRBJ2-3 and V is TRBV5-1; TRBD1 matches 9 bases. CDR3 length: 16 amino acids. CDR1 SGHRS and CDR2 YFSETQ come from the germline V gene. V shed 3 bases and J 3 bases; nucleotides not matched to a gene: 8. The CDR3 nucleotides read TGCGCCAGCAGCTGGGAAATAGGACAGGGGACAGATACGCAGTATTTT. It codes for CASSWEIGQGTDTQYF. Together with reference TRBV5-1 and TRBJ2-3, the CDR3 gives the full variable domain: KAGVTQTPRYLIKTRGQQVTLSCSPISGHRSVSWYQQTPGQGLQFLFEYFSETQRNKGNFPGRFSGRQFSNSRSEMNVSTLELGDSALYLCASSWEIGQGTDTQYFGPGTRLTVL.

Remarks on this clonotype: A much larger clone sits a single nucleotide away, making a read error possible. The V call is TRBV2, the J call TRBJ1-5; 8 nucleotides agree with TRBD1. The length of the CDR3 is 14 residues. Germline-derived CDR1 and CDR2 are SNHLY and FYNNEI. The junction had 14 bases not matched to a gene; V was cut back by 8 bases and J by 11 bases. CDR3 loop: CASGTGTGRSAQHF. The CDR3 DNA reads as TGTGCCAGCGGTACCGGGACAGGACGATCGGCCCAGCATTTT.

This clonotype has at least ten counts. The chain combines TRBV7-9 with TRBJ2-3; 10 bases fit TRBD1. Unmatched junction bases numbered 6, after V lost 5 bases and J lost 4 bases. The germline CDR1 and CDR2 sequences are SEHNR and FQNEAQ (reference sequence). CDR3 length: 15 residues. The CDR3 protein is CASSPTGGIPDTQYF. The CDR3 region has the DNA TGTGCCAGCAGCCCGACAGGGGGCATACCAGATACGCAGTATTTT.

The gene calls are TRBV7-2 and TRBJ2-3, with TRBD2 as a possible D gene (5 bases). The CDR3 has 13 amino acids. V was shortened by 4 bases and J by 8 bases, with 13 bases between the two germline ends. In germline, CDR1 is SGHTA, CDR2 FQGNSA. The CDR3 DNA sequence: TGTGCCAGCAGCTCCAGTATGCGGGTTACGCAGTATTTT. Translated: CASSSSMRVTQYF.

This clonotype has just a few counts. V usage is TRBV4-3 and J usage is TRBJ2-7; TRBD2 agrees at 13 bases. Germline CDR1 and CDR2: LGHNA and YSLEER. The CDR3 contains 15 residues. The junction had 3 bases not matched to a gene; V was cut back by 0 bases and J by 7 bases. CDR3 protein: CASSQDLLAGGEQYF. CDR3 DNA: TGCGCCAGCAGCCAAGACCTACTAGCGGGGGGGGAGCAGTACTTC.

This clonotype has a count of ten or more. V is TRBV7-2 and J is TRBJ2-1, with D unresolved. V was shortened by 6 bases and J by 8 bases, with 11 bases between the two germline ends. CDR3 length equals 12 residues. The V gene's germline CDR1 is SGHTA and CDR2 FQGNSA. The CDR3 reads CASSPFQDEQFF. As DNA, the CDR3 is TGTGCCAGCAGTCCATTTCAGGATGAGCAGTTCTTC.

The chain links TRBV4-3 to TRBJ2-1, with D possibly TRBD2 on 6 matching bases. CDR1 LGHNA and CDR2 YSLEER come from the germline V gene. The CDR3 has 15 amino acids. With 0 bases removed from V and 9 bases from J, the gap between germline ends came to 15 bases. Written as DNA, the CDR3 is TGCGCCAGCAGCCAAGATGTGGGTTTGGGAGGTGAGCAGTTCTTC. This sequence encodes CASSQDVGLGGEQFF.

This clonotype has at least ten counts. This sequence joins TRBV15 and TRBJ2-3; no clear D. Germline V CDR1 and CDR2: LNHNV, YYDKDF (reference sequence). The CDR3 covers 15 residues. The V gene lost 0 bases and the J gene lost 2 bases, with 9 bases spanning the gap. The CDR3 here is CATSRDPRTTDTQYF. The CDR3 DNA reads as TGTGCCACCAGCAGAGATCCCAGAACCACAGATACGCAGTATTTT.

This clonotype was seen at least ten times. The CDR3 DNA sequence: TGTGCCAGCAGCCGGGGGCCAGGGCCAACCTTC. Its protein product is CASSRGPGPTF. The V and J genes are TRBV12-3 or TRBV12-4 and TRBJ1-2, with D possibly matching TRBD1 (6 bases). The CDR3 extends over 11 amino acids. Trimming took off 6 bases at V and 14 bases at J, with 16 bases between the two ends.

This clonotype was detected only a few times. This chain joins TRBV20-1 and TRBJ2-1; 8 bases align to TRBD2. The ends lost 8 bases at V and 4 bases at J; junction bases unmatched: 7. The CDR3 contains 13 residues. Germline-derived CDR1 and CDR2 are DFQATT and SNEGSKA (reference sequence). The CDR3 DNA reads as TGCAGTCAAACTAGCGGAGCGTACAATGAGCAGTTCTTC. It specifies CSQTSGAYNEQFF.

This chain joins TRBV12-3 or TRBV12-4 and TRBJ2-2; TRBD2 might be the D (6 bases). V was cut by 6 bases and J by 8 bases, with 22 bases left in between. The CDR3 is 16 residues long. The CDR3 reads CASSRPVGTQLGELFF. CDR3 DNA: TGTGCCAGCAGCCGCCCCGTTGGGACTCAGCTGGGGGAGCTGTTTTTT.

This clonotype turned up a few times. The V gene is TRBV6-5, the J gene TRBJ2-1, with D hard to call. The CDR3 sequence is 12 residues long. Germline CDR1 and CDR2: MNHEY and SVGAGI. V was pared by 6 bases and J by 9 bases, with 12 bases between. The CDR3 loop is CASSSWESEQFF. DNA for the CDR3: TGTGCCAGCAGCTCCTGGGAAAGTGAGCAGTTCTTC.

In its sample, this clonotype was seen a few times. The genes are TRBV20-1 and TRBJ1-6, with a tentative D call TRBD1 (5 bases). Germline CDR1 and CDR2: DFQATT and SNEGSKA (reference sequence). The CDR3 is 15 residues long. V lost 4 bases, J lost 7 bases, and 17 bases lay in between. The CDR3 DNA reads as TGCAGTGCTACCACCCGGGGGGGAGGAAATTCACCCCTCCACTTT. The encoded protein is CSATTRGGGNSPLHF.

CDR3 coding DNA: TGTGCCATCAGTGAGTTGATCGGGAGCTCCTACAATGAGCAGTTCTTC. It codes for CAISELIGSSYNEQFF. The rearrangement links TRBV10-3 to TRBJ2-1; TRBD2 might be the D (6 bases). This CDR3 has 16 amino acids. V lost 1 base and J lost 0, with 10 bases in between. The V gene's germline CDR1 is ENHRY and CDR2 SYGVKD.